This T cell receptor (beta chain) was retrieved from a study of T cell changes during pregnancy in multiple sclerosis. Sequenced by immunoSEQ multiplex PCR; TCRdb stores in-frame clones only, minus some. The repertoire holds about 43,000 clones, with approximately 91% as singletons. The CDR3 sequence is 14 residues long. The V gene end was trimmed by 4 bases and the J gene end by 3 bases; junction bases not matched to a gene: 5. The germline V gene has CDR1 MDHEN and CDR2 SYDVKM. The V and J genes are TRBV28 and TRBJ1-2; 7 positions agree with TRBD1. This sequence was found in a female donor with multiple sclerosis, enrolled in a pregnancy study. Source material: PBMCs (not recorded whether the cells were cultured). Here the CDR3 reads CASSYQGGDYGYTF. DNA for the CDR3: TGTGCCAGCAGTTACCAGGGGGGGGACTATGGCTACACCTTC.